The rows below give T cell receptor beta chains drawn from one sample of a study of blood T cells in healthy people across ages. TCRdb re-called the 5' RACE reads through MiXCR, storing one row per CDR3 protein. Of around 900,000 distinct CDR3 sequences detected, just over 50% appear once; the ten largest clones hold about 22%. Material: blood. The receptors originated from a woman in her sixties or seventies in good health. The CDR3 runs from the conserved cysteine through the conserved F or W. A D gene is named only where the DNA matches it firmly. Clone size is given for some rows only: seen once, a few or many times, or a class if the clone is expanded.

TRBJ2-3,.,TRBV10-3,few,CAISETRQGNTDTQYF,TGTGCCATCAGTGAGACTCGCCAGGGAAACACAGATACGCAGTATTTT
TRBJ2-1,.,TRBV20-1,.,CSAPSPRGPQFF,TGCAGTGCCCCCTCCCCCCGGGGGCCCCAGTTCTTC
TRBJ2-3,TRBD1,TRBV29-1,few,CSYSGGTTDTQYF,TGCAGCTATTCAGGGGGAACCACAGATACGCAGTATTTT
TRBJ2-3,TRBD2,TRBV27,once,CASTTGLAGSTQYF,TGTGCCAGCACCACCGGACTAGCGGGGTCTACGCAGTATTTT
TRBJ2-1,TRBD2,TRBV10-2,.,CASSELWTSLSYEQFF,TGCGCCAGCAGTGAGTTGTGGACTAGCCTCTCCTACGAGCAGTTCTTC
TRBJ2-7,TRBD2,TRBV9,.,CASSVIAGAVNEQYF,TGTGCCAGCAGCGTTATAGCGGGAGCGGTGAACGAGCAGTACTTC
TRBJ2-7,.,TRBV11-2,.,CASRPVQGGGNSEQYF,TGTGCCAGCAGGCCCGTCCAGGGGGGAGGTAACAGCGAGCAGTACTTC
TRBJ2-7,TRBD1,TRBV6-5,few,CASSYRDRVFYEQYF,TGTGCCAGCAGTTATAGGGACAGGGTATTCTACGAGCAGTACTTC
TRBJ2-3,.,TRBV10-3,.,CAISERGTDTQYF,TGTGCCATCAGTGAACGGGGGACAGATACGCAGTATTTT
TRBJ1-4,.,TRBV29-1,.,CSASLAIRNEKLFF,TGCAGCGCCTCATTGGCTATCCGTAATGAAAAACTGTTTTTT
TRBJ2-7,.,TRBV5-6,.,CASSHHRQGFEQYF,TGTGCCAGCAGCCACCATAGGCAGGGGTTCGAGCAGTACTTC
TRBJ1-2,.,TRBV27,few,CASQPSGTNYGYTF,TGTGCCAGCCAGCCCTCAGGGACAAACTATGGCTACACCTTC
TRBJ2-7,.,TRBV6-2/TRBV6-3,.,CASSVAFRSEQYF,TGTGCCAGCAGCGTCGCGTTTCGGAGCGAGCAGTACTTC
TRBJ1-1,.,TRBV12-3/TRBV12-4,.,CASSRQALNTEVFF,TGTGCCAGCAGCCGACAGGCATTGAACACTGAAGTTTTCTTT
TRBJ2-7,TRBD1,TRBV9,.,CASSVGQGVTVGEQYF,TGTGCCAGCAGCGTGGGACAGGGGGTGACGGTTGGCGAGCAGTACTTC
TRBJ1-5,.,TRBV12-3/TRBV12-4,.,CASSPYRERNRFDQPQHF,TGTGCCAGCAGTCCATACAGAGAAAGAAATAGATTTGATCAGCCCCAGCATTTT
TRBJ2-6,.,TRBV21-1,few,CASSPLSRPGANVLTF,TGTGCCAGCAGTCCCCTATCGCGGCCTGGGGCCAACGTCCTGACTTTC
TRBJ2-2,TRBD2,TRBV24-1,.,CATSLGLVNTGELFF,TGTGCCACCAGTCTGGGACTAGTAAACACCGGGGAGCTGTTTTTT
TRBJ2-3,TRBD2,TRBV7-2,few,CASSSQSSGRAGTDTQYF,TGTGCCAGCAGCTCGCAAAGTAGCGGGAGGGCCGGCACAGATACGCAGTATTTT
TRBJ2-1,.,TRBV10-3,few,CAISESSGRVAYNEQFF,TGTGCCATCAGTGAGTCTTCAGGCAGGGTGGCCTACAATGAGCAGTTCTTC
TRBJ2-5,TRBD1,TRBV7-2,few,CASSLAQGEQYF,TGTGCCAGCAGCTTAGCGCAGGGGGAGCAGTACTTC
TRBJ2-3,TRBD2,TRBV12-3/TRBV12-4,.,CASSFTGGAGTQYF,TGTGCCAGCAGTTTCACGGGAGGAGCAGGTACGCAGTATTTT
TRBJ2-1,TRBD1,TRBV11-2,.,CASSGTAHNEQFF,TGTGCCAGCAGCGGGACAGCTCACAATGAGCAGTTCTTC
TRBJ1-6,.,TRBV12-3/TRBV12-4,.,CASSFRPFSPLHF,TGTGCCAGCAGTTTTCGTCCGTTCTCACCCCTCCACTTT
TRBJ2-5,TRBD1,TRBV28,.,CATFRQGSRETQYF,TGTGCCACCTTCCGACAGGGGAGTCGAGAGACCCAGTACTTC
TRBJ2-1,TRBD2,TRBV20-1,.,CSATQGAGAPIEQFF,TGCAGTGCTACCCAGGGAGCGGGAGCCCCCATTGAGCAGTTCTTC
TRBJ2-3,TRBD1,TRBV6-1,.,CASKPFRTGQLTDTQYF,TGTGCCAGCAAACCCTTCCGGACAGGTCAGCTCACGGATACGCAGTATTTT
TRBJ2-5,.,TRBV20-1,.,CSARDLGFSQYF,TGCAGTGCTAGAGATCTAGGGTTTTCACAGTACTTC
TRBJ2-1,.,TRBV5-1,.,CASSWVGSSYNEQFF,TGCGCCAGCAGCTGGGTAGGTAGCTCCTACAATGAGCAGTTCTTC
TRBJ2-1,.,TRBV21-1,.,CASSKLSGFF,TGTGCCAGCAGCAAACTCTCCGGGTTCTTC
TRBJ2-3,.,TRBV12-3/TRBV12-4,many,CASSLGAGHTDTQYF,TGTGCCAGCAGTTTAGGGGCCGGACACACAGATACGCAGTATTTT
TRBJ2-1,.,TRBV10-3,.,CALRHSAALDERFF,TGTGCCCTCCGGCACAGTGCAGCGTTGGATGAGCGGTTCTTC
TRBJ2-1,TRBD2,TRBV4-3,.,CASSQLGAAGVDNEQFF,TGCGCCAGCAGCCAACTAGGGGCAGCGGGAGTTGATAATGAGCAGTTCTTC
TRBJ2-5,.,TRBV4-3,.,CASSRDNEQYF,TGCGCCAGCAGCCGAGACAATGAGCAGTACTTC
TRBJ2-7,TRBD2,TRBV15,few,CATSRETSAYEQYF,TGTGCCACCAGCAGAGAAACTAGCGCCTACGAGCAGTACTTC
TRBJ2-1,.,TRBV13,.,CASSRGGTEQFF,TGTGCCAGCAGCCGCGGTGGAACTGAGCAGTTCTTC
TRBJ2-3,.,TRBV7-9,.,CASSPQLPHQRVTQYF,TGTGCCAGCAGCCCTCAGCTGCCCCACCAAAGAGTCACGCAGTATTTT
TRBJ2-5,.,TRBV7-2,.,CASSPPGTRDEQYF,TGTGCCAGCAGCCCTCCCGGGACCCGCGATGAGCAGTACTTC
TRBJ2-1,TRBD2,TRBV28,.,CASSPTSTSGAVDEQFF,TGTGCCAGCAGCCCCACCTCGACTAGCGGGGCCGTCGATGAGCAGTTCTTC
TRBJ2-1,.,TRBV7-9,.,CASSPVGRAERNEQFF,TGTGCCAGCAGCCCCGTAGGCAGGGCGGAGAGGAATGAGCAGTTCTTC
TRBJ2-6,.,TRBV11-2,.,CASSWSGGYFGANVLTF,TGTGCCAGCAGCTGGAGTGGAGGATACTTTGGGGCCAACGTCCTGACTTTC
TRBJ2-7,TRBD1,TRBV5-1,few,CASSLTGVGSYEQYF,TGCGCCAGCAGCTTGACAGGGGTTGGAAGCTACGAGCAGTACTTC
TRBJ2-7,.,TRBV7-2,once,CASSWGAGVEQYF,TGTGCCAGCAGCTGGGGGGCCGGTGTTGAGCAGTACTTC
TRBJ1-2,TRBD1,TRBV28,.,CASSVGTGAGGYTF,TGTGCCAGCAGTGTAGGGACAGGGGCTGGTGGCTACACCTTC
TRBJ2-1,.,TRBV12-3/TRBV12-4,.,CASSPTGIREQFF,TGTGCCAGCAGTCCAACAGGGATTCGGGAGCAGTTCTTC
TRBJ2-1,TRBD2,TRBV4-3,.,CASSQVSSGRGEQFF,TGCGCCAGCAGCCAAGTTTCTAGCGGGAGAGGTGAGCAGTTCTTC
TRBJ2-1,.,TRBV20-1,.,CSARGGLGYNEQFF,TGCAGTGCTAGAGGGGGCTTAGGGTACAATGAGCAGTTCTTC
TRBJ1-2,TRBD1,TRBV2,.,CASNQQGAYGYTF,TGTGCCAGCAACCAACAGGGGGCCTATGGCTACACCTTC
TRBJ2-5,TRBD2,TRBV29-1,.,CSSSKPGGSETQYF,TGCAGCTCCTCGAAGCCGGGAGGTTCAGAGACCCAGTACTTC
TRBJ1-2,.,TRBV4-1,many,CASSQVGRGRRAGYTF,TGCGCCAGCAGCCAAGTAGGACGGGGAAGGCGAGCGGGCTACACCTTC
TRBJ2-5,.,TRBV20-1,few,CTPGYQETQYF,TGCACCCCGGGCTACCAAGAGACCCAGTACTTC
TRBJ2-7,.,TRBV7-9,.,CASSLWGFGAYEQYF,TGTGCCAGCAGCTTGTGGGGGTTTGGGGCCTACGAGCAGTACTTC
TRBJ2-3,.,TRBV30,few,CAWNGGHTQYF,TGTGCCTGGAACGGTGGGCATACGCAGTATTTT
TRBJ2-3,TRBD2,TRBV29-1,few,CSVADSGRSDTQYF,TGCAGCGTTGCGGATAGCGGGAGGTCTGATACGCAGTATTTT
TRBJ2-2,.,TRBV5-1,few,CASSLVFGEPGELFF,TGCGCCAGCAGCTTGGTTTTCGGAGAGCCCGGGGAGCTGTTTTTT
TRBJ1-1,.,TRBV12-3/TRBV12-4,many,CASSQGYTEAFF,TGTGCCAGCTCACAGGGATACACTGAAGCTTTCTTT
TRBJ2-5,TRBD2,TRBV6-5,few,CASSTLGGRSPETQYF,TGTGCCAGCAGTACTTTGGGCGGGAGAAGTCCAGAGACCCAGTACTTC
TRBJ2-7,.,TRBV6-2/TRBV6-3,few,CASSGGGNYEQYF,TGTGCCAGCAGCGGGGGCGGGAACTACGAGCAGTACTTC
TRBJ2-7,TRBD1,TRBV4-2,few,CASSRASTGRNEQYF,TGTGCCAGCAGCCGAGCTTCGACAGGGCGCAACGAGCAGTACTTC